Below are 10 T cell receptor beta chains sequenced from a single sample in a study of cytomegalovirus exposure and HLA in healthy donors. It was with 60 Vbeta and 13 Jbeta primers that the PCR ran. TCRdb keeps only in-frame clones here, not all; method: immunoSEQ multiplex PCR. Of about 120,000 clones listed, around three quarters are singletons. The sequenced sample consisted of PBMCs. The receptors were gathered from a woman aged 25 to 39 in good health and CMV-seropositive.

V usage is TRBV28 and J usage is TRBJ2-1; 8 bases match TRBD2. CDR3 length: 13 amino acids. The germline gives CDR1 MDHEN, CDR2 SYDVKM. V was pared by 6 bases and J by 12 bases, with 10 bases of the junction left unmatched. The DNA for the CDR3 is TGTGCCAGCAGGGGGACTAGGGATTTCAGGCAGTTCTTC. Its protein product is CASRGTRDFRQFF.

The chain is built from TRBV5-4 and TRBJ2-5; tentatively, D is TRBD2 (6 bases). V was pared by 4 bases and J by 1 base, with 11 bases between. Germline assignment: CDR1 SGHNT and CDR2 YYREEE (reference sequence). This CDR3 spans 14 amino acids. CDR3 nucleotides: TGTGCCAGCAGCGCGGACTATACCCAAGAGACCCAGTACTTC. Translation: CASSADYTQETQYF.

This clone was detected only a few times. The chain has TRBV29-1 and TRBJ2-7; D possibly corresponds to TRBD1 (6 bases). V dropped 8 bases and J dropped 0 bases, with 14 bases sitting between them. Germline values: CDR1 SQVTM, CDR2 ANQGSEA. This CDR3 is 13 amino acids long. The CDR3 sequence is CSHSAGASYEQYF. CDR3 nucleotide sequence: TGCAGCCACTCGGCAGGGGCCTCCTACGAGCAGTACTTC.

The V call is TRBV4-1, the J call TRBJ1-6; 10 bases agree with TRBD1. Germline trimming cut 1 base from V and 10 bases from J; bases unmatched to any gene: 4. The CDR3 is 15 residues long. Germline loops: CDR1 MGHRA, CDR2 YSYEKL. The CDR3 bases are TGCGCCAGCAGCCAAGCGGACAGGGGGTACTCACCCCTCCACTTT. Its protein product is CASSQADRGYSPLHF.

This chain connects TRBV11-2 to TRBJ1-1; D not certain. CDR1 SGHAT and CDR2 FQNNGV come from the germline V gene. Trimming pared 5 bases from V and 1 base from J, leaving 11 bases between. The CDR3 consists of 14 residues. The CDR3 DNA is TGTGCCAGCAGCCCCCAGGCGCCGAACACTGAAGCTTTCTTT. Amino acids: CASSPQAPNTEAFF. Supplemented by reference TRBV11-2 and TRBJ1-1, the full variable domain reads EAGVAQSPRYKIIEKRQSVAFWCNPISGHATLYWYQQILGQGPKLLIQFQNNGVVDDSQLPKDRFSAERLKGVDSTLKIQPAKLEDSAVYLCASSPQAPNTEAFFGQGTRLTVV.

The chain links TRBV4-1 to TRBJ2-3, with D possibly being TRBD1 (6 bases). CDR3 length: 13 residues. CDR1 and CDR2 from the germline V gene are MGHRA and YSYEKL. V shed 4 bases and J shed 6 bases, with 11 bases lying between them. CDR3 in amino acids: CASSRLGADTQYF. CDR3 in DNA: TGCGCCAGCAGCCGACTGGGGGCGGATACGCAGTATTTT.

This clone was detected once. This rearrangement joins TRBV6-6 to TRBJ1-5, with D possibly TRBD1 on 5 matching bases. The germline V and J ends were trimmed by 6 bases and 2 bases, with 17 bases remaining between them. The CDR3 spans 16 residues. The germline CDR1 and CDR2 sequences are MNHNY and SVGAGI (reference sequence). The CDR3 bases are TGTGCCAGCAGCCTGGACCAGGGTTTCGGCAATCAGCCCCAGCATTTT. Amino acids: CASSLDQGFGNQPQHF.

Only a few counts were recorded for this clone. This sequence joins TRBV4-3 and TRBJ1-2; unclear D gene. V lost 3 bases, J lost 2 bases, and 16 bases lay in between. Germline-derived CDR1 and CDR2 are LGHNA and YSLEER. This CDR3 has 16 residues. The CDR3 nucleotides read TGCGCCAGCAGCCAGTCGAGGTCAGCGCGAAACTATGGCTACACCTTC. Protein: CASSQSRSARNYGYTF.

The chain combines TRBV15 with TRBJ2-3; TRBD1 matches 10 bases. Trimming removed 5 bases from V and 1 base from J; junction bases left unmatched: 27. Germline V gene sequence: CDR1 LNHNV, CDR2 YYDKDF (reference sequence). The CDR3 runs 23 residues. The CDR3 nucleotides are TGTGCCACCAGCGCCCACCTCCTCCGCCTTACGGGACAGGGGTTGAATCGCACAGATACGCAGTATTTT. Translation: CATSAHLLRLTGQGLNRTDTQYF.

The rearrangement uses TRBV19 and TRBJ2-5; 7 bases align to TRBD2. The J call may be in error: the DNA end matches TRBJ2-7 better. Germline V gene data show CDR1 as LNHDA and CDR2 as SQIVND (reference sequence). CDR3 size: 14 residues. The CDR3 DNA follows: TGTGCCAGTAGCCCAGCGGGAAGGGTCGACGAGCAGTACTTC. Its translation is CASSPAGRVDEQYF.